Below, 32 T cell receptor beta chains from the same sample are listed, as sequenced in a study of regulatory T cells. Primers: 52 TRBV forward and 13 TRBJ reverse. Sequencing was performed with immunoSEQ multiplex PCR; in TCRdb, only in-frame clones are kept and a portion is missing. Altogether some 10,000 clones are present, 84% being singletons, with the ten largest covering about 11%. The specimen sequenced was CD8+ T cells sorted from blood. The source of these receptors is a person under 35 with CD3G deficiency.

The chain joins TRBV6-1 to TRBJ2-3; no clear D gene. The CDR3 is 13 residues long. V was pared by 6 bases and J by 10 bases, with 17 bases between. Germline V lookup: CDR1 MNHNS, CDR2 SASEGT. DNA for the CDR3: TGTGCCAGCAGATACAAAGGGAACCCCGCGCAGTATTTT. This sequence encodes CASRYKGNPAQYF.

The genes are TRBV7-9 and TRBJ1-4, with D hard to call. The CDR3 totals 16 residues. In germline, CDR1 is SEHNR, CDR2 FQNEAQ (reference sequence). The germline V and J ends were trimmed by 5 bases and 0 bases, with 13 bases remaining between them. The CDR3 is CASSPGVGATNEKLFF. The CDR3, as DNA: TGTGCCAGCAGCCCCGGAGTAGGAGCAACTAATGAAAAACTGTTTTTT. Filled out from reference TRBV7-9 and TRBJ1-4, the complete variable domain reads DTGVSQNPRHKITKRGQNVTFRCDPISEHNRLYWYRQTLGQGPEFLTYFQNEAQLEKSRLLSDRFSAERPKGSFSTLEIQRTEQGDSAMYLCASSPGVGATNEKLFFGSGTQLSVL.

The CDR3: CASSYLADSYEQYF. The CDR3 DNA is TGTGCCAGCAGTTATCTAGCGGACTCCTACGAGCAGTACTTC. This chain links TRBV6-1 with TRBJ2-7, with 7 bases identical to TRBD2. Germline trimming cut 5 bases from V and 0 bases from J; bases unmatched to any gene: 4. The V gene's germline CDR1 is MNHNS and CDR2 SASEGT. The CDR3 has 14 residues.

The rearrangement uses TRBV6-6 and TRBJ1-6; D is unresolved. The CDR3 totals 13 residues. V gave up 2 bases and J gave up 7 bases, with 6 bases separating them. Per the germline V gene, CDR1 is MNHNY and CDR2 is SVGAGI (reference sequence). This chain's CDR3 is CASSYGSNSPLHF. CDR3 DNA: TGTGCCAGCAGTTACGGTAGCAATTCACCCCTCCACTTT.

The rearrangement uses TRBV6-6 and TRBJ2-6, with a weak D call TRBD2 (5 bases). V was shortened by 10 bases and J by 12 bases, with 13 bases between the two germline ends. Looked up from germline, CDR1 is MNHNY and CDR2 is SVGAGI (reference sequence). The CDR3 has 11 amino acids. CDR3 sequence reads: CATWESGVLTF. The CDR3 nucleotides read TGTGCCACTTGGGAGAGCGGCGTCCTGACTTTC.

This rearrangement joins TRBV19 to TRBJ1-2; maybe TRBD1 (5 bases). The germline V gene encodes CDR1 LNHDA and CDR2 SQIVND (reference sequence). V was trimmed by 5 bases and J by 2 bases, leaving 15 bases between them. The CDR3 runs 15 residues. CDR3: CASSGTAEFNYGYTF. The CDR3 coding sequence is TGTGCCAGTAGTGGGACGGCGGAATTCAACTATGGCTACACCTTC.

Of note for this clone: This same CDR3 is encoded by further DNA sequences in the sample. This chain connects TRBV6-1 to TRBJ1-2, with D maybe TRBD1 (5 bases). CDR3 length: 11 residues. CDR1 is MNHNS and CDR2 is SASEGT in the germline V gene. V was cut by 6 bases and J by 7 bases, with 9 bases left in between. The CDR3 sequence is CASRQGGGYTF. In DNA form, the CDR3 reads TGTGCCAGCAGGCAGGGAGGTGGCTACACCTTC.

The chain links TRBV9 to TRBJ1-6, with 7 bases aligning to TRBD1. The CDR3 loop spans 15 amino acids. Per germline, CDR1 SGDLS and CDR2 YYNGEE. V was clipped by 3 bases and J by 8 bases; unmatched bases: 8. The CDR3 region is CASSGRQGRYSPLHF. In DNA form, the CDR3 reads TGTGCCAGCAGCGGAAGACAGGGTCGTTATTCACCCCTCCACTTT. Complete variable domain (other parts from reference TRBV9 and TRBJ1-6): DSGVTQTPKHLITATGQRVTLRCSPRSGDLSVYWYQQSLDQGLQFLIQYYNGEERAKGNILERFSAQQFPDLHSELNLSSLELGDSALYFCASSGRQGRYSPLHFGNGTRLTVT.

The chain carries TRBV7-9 and TRBJ2-3; 10 bases are shared with TRBD2. Germline values: CDR1 SEHNR, CDR2 FQNEAQ (reference sequence). The J segment lost 2 bases and the V segment lost 4 bases, leaving 3 bases of the junction unmatched. This CDR3 is built from 15 residues. CDR3 protein: CASSSTSGDTDTQYF. CDR3 sequence (DNA): TGTGCCAGCAGCTCTACTAGCGGGGACACAGATACGCAGTATTTT.

This clone was counted once. This rearrangement joins TRBV7-9 to TRBJ1-4, with 8 nucleotides matching TRBD1. Germline V gene sequence: CDR1 SEHNR, CDR2 FQNEAQ (reference sequence). The CDR3 has 14 amino acids. V lost 5 bases, J lost 13 bases, and 12 bases stayed unmatched. CDR3 amino acids: CASSPGDRSDGLFF. In nucleotides, the CDR3 is TGTGCCAGCAGCCCCGGGGACAGGTCCGATGGACTGTTTTTT.

The chain is built from TRBV30 and TRBJ1-4; 9 bases are a match to TRBD1. The CDR3 loop spans 18 amino acids. Germline V gives CDR1 GTSNPN, CDR2 SVGIG (reference sequence). The J segment lost 8 bases and the V segment lost 2 bases, leaving 18 bases of the junction unmatched. CDR3 residues: CAWSLTVVYRGRREKLFF. The CDR3 coding sequence is TGTGCCTGGAGTCTTACAGTGGTCTACAGGGGGCGGAGGGAAAAACTGTTTTTT.

The rearrangement uses TRBV6-1 and TRBJ2-7; TRBD2 matches at 7 bases. The length of the CDR3 is 15 residues. CDR1 and CDR2 from the germline V gene are MNHNS and SASEGT. The V and J ends lost 7 bases and 2 bases, in that order; junction bases with no gene match: 11. Here the CDR3 DNA reads TGTGCCAGCACCTTATGGGCTAGCGGAACCTACGAGCAGTACTTC. This sequence encodes CASTLWASGTYEQYF.

The CDR3: CASSLGFGQGAYEQYF. CDR3 nucleotides: TGTGCCAGCAGTTTGGGGTTCGGGCAGGGGGCCTACGAGCAGTACTTC. The chain is built from TRBV28 and TRBJ2-7; 7 nucleotides agree with TRBD1. There are 16 residues in the CDR3. Germline V gives CDR1 MDHEN, CDR2 SYDVKM. The ends lost 3 bases at V and 2 bases at J; junction bases unmatched: 10. The variable domain in full, with the rest retrieved from reference TRBV28 and TRBJ2-7, is DVKVTQSSRYLVKRTGEKVFLECVQDMDHENMFWYRQDPGLGLRLIYFSYDVKMKEKGDIPEGYSVSREKKERFSLILESASTNQTSMYLCASSLGFGQGAYEQYFGPGTRLTVT.

The V call is TRBV28, the J call TRBJ1-5, with D uncertain. Germline V gene sequence: CDR1 MDHEN, CDR2 SYDVKM. The CDR3 contains 13 residues. With 3 bases removed from V and 4 bases from J, the gap between germline ends came to 7 bases. The CDR3 reads CASSFTGNQPQHF. Here the CDR3 DNA reads TGTGCCAGCAGTTTTACGGGTAATCAGCCCCAGCATTTT.

J is TRBJ1-1 and V is TRBV10-2; D gene unclear. The CDR3 is 14 amino acids. Trimming took 6 bases from V and 1 from J, leaving 12 bases between them. Germline V gene data show CDR1 as WSHSY and CDR2 as SAAADI. Written as DNA, the CDR3 is TGCGCCAGCAGCCTCGGGCCGTCGAACACTGAAGCTTTCTTT. It specifies CASSLGPSNTEAFF.

This clone was recorded only once. V usage is TRBV11-2 and J usage is TRBJ1-1; D remains ambiguous. This CDR3 is built from 13 residues. Germline-derived CDR1 and CDR2 are SGHAT and FQNNGV. With 1 base removed from V and 4 bases from J, the gap between germline ends came to 7 bases. The CDR3 region is CASSLVGSTEAFF. The CDR3, as DNA: TGTGCCAGCAGCTTAGTGGGGTCCACTGAAGCTTTCTTT.

The chain joins TRBV7-9 to TRBJ2-1; 7 bases are a match to TRBD2. The CDR3 is made up of 13 amino acids. Per germline, CDR1 SEHNR and CDR2 FQNEAQ (reference sequence). V was pared by 3 bases and J by 10 bases, with 6 bases of the junction left unmatched. CDR3 residues: CASSLATSREQFF. The CDR3 DNA sequence: TGTGCCAGCAGCTTGGCGACTAGCAGGGAGCAGTTCTTC.

V gene TRBV5-1 combines with J gene TRBJ2-6; D ambiguous. Per the germline V gene, CDR1 is SGHRS and CDR2 is YFSETQ. Trimming left V 0 bases short and J 0 bases short, with 4 bases between. CDR3 length equals 15 residues. The chain's CDR3 is CASSLDSSGANVLTF. The CDR3 DNA reads as TGCGCCAGCAGCTTGGACAGCTCTGGGGCCAACGTCCTGACTTTC. Variable domain in full (rest from reference TRBV5-1 and TRBJ2-6): KAGVTQTPRYLIKTRGQQVTLSCSPISGHRSVSWYQQTPGQGLQFLFEYFSETQRNKGNFPGRFSGRQFSNSRSEMNVSTLELGDSALYLCASSLDSSGANVLTFGAGSRLTVL.

The V call is TRBV28, the J call TRBJ2-7; tentatively, D is TRBD1 or TRBD2 (5 bases each). This CDR3 spans 14 amino acids. Germline CDR1 and CDR2: MDHEN and SYDVKM. V lost 5 bases and J lost 0, with 11 bases in between. CDR3 loop: CASSPRDGSYEQYF. CDR3 DNA sequence: TGTGCCAGCAGTCCCAGGGACGGCTCCTACGAGCAGTACTTC.

This chain joins TRBV28 and TRBJ2-7; D might be TRBD1 (6 bases). The CDR3 contains 14 residues. V was shortened by 5 bases and J by 6 bases, with 17 bases between the two germline ends. Looked up from germline, CDR1 is MDHEN and CDR2 is SYDVKM. The CDR3 reads CASSPAEWGREQYF. In DNA, the CDR3 is TGTGCCAGCAGTCCGGCGGAGTGGGGGCGCGAGCAGTACTTC. The whole variable domain, remainder taken from reference TRBV28 and TRBJ2-7, is DVKVTQSSRYLVKRTGEKVFLECVQDMDHENMFWYRQDPGLGLRLIYFSYDVKMKEKGDIPEGYSVSREKKERFSLILESASTNQTSMYLCASSPAEWGREQYFGPGTRLTVT.

This clone has just a few counts. This chain links TRBV27 with TRBJ2-3; D not resolved. Germline V gene data show CDR1 as MNHEY and CDR2 as SMNVEV (reference sequence). The V gene lost 7 bases and the J gene lost 4 bases, with 9 bases spanning the gap. The CDR3 sequence is 12 residues long. The CDR3 nucleotides read TGTGCCAGCACCCGAGGCGCAGATACGCAGTATTTT. The encoded protein is CASTRGADTQYF.

The rearrangement links TRBV6-1 to TRBJ2-7; D is ambiguous. The V and J ends lost 2 bases and 2 bases respectively, with 7 bases between them. The CDR3 length is 13 residues. Germline lookup yields CDR1 MNHNS and CDR2 SASEGT. In nucleotides, the CDR3 is TGTGCCAGCAGTGAAAAGATCCCCTACGAGCAGTACTTC. Protein: CASSEKIPYEQYF.

V gene TRBV25-1 combines with J gene TRBJ2-5; possibly TRBD2 for D (6 bases). This CDR3 has 14 amino acids. V dropped 8 bases and J dropped 2 bases, with 15 bases sitting between them. Germline-derived CDR1 and CDR2 are MGHDK and SYGVNS. Here the CDR3 DNA reads TGTGCCAGCGGGGGGACGCTCGGTCAAGAGACCCAGTACTTC. Translated: CASGGTLGQETQYF. The full variable domain, with the rest looked up from reference TRBV25-1 and TRBJ2-5, is EADIYQTPRYLVIGTGKKITLECSQTMGHDKMYWYQQDPGMELHLIHYSYGVNSTEKGDLSSESTVSRIRTEHFPLTLESARPSHTSQYLCASGGTLGQETQYFGPGTRLLVL.

The chain couples TRBV7-9 to TRBJ2-3; TRBD2 is a possible D gene (6 bases). Trimming pared 6 bases from V and 0 bases from J, leaving 16 bases between. Germline loops: CDR1 SEHNR, CDR2 FQNEAQ (reference sequence). The CDR3 has 16 residues. CDR3 region: CASSLGLYTSTDTQYF. CDR3 DNA sequence: TGTGCCAGCAGTTTGGGACTTTACACTAGCACAGATACGCAGTATTTT.

The chain is built from TRBV7-9 and TRBJ2-3, with D hard to call. CDR3 size: 14 residues. The germline V gene encodes CDR1 SEHNR and CDR2 FQNEAQ (reference sequence). The V and J ends lost 1 base and 0 bases respectively, with 5 bases between them. The CDR3: CASSLVASTDTQYF. CDR3 coding DNA: TGTGCCAGCAGCTTAGTCGCTAGCACAGATACGCAGTATTTT. Full variable domain (rest looked up from reference TRBV7-9 and TRBJ2-3): DTGVSQNPRHKITKRGQNVTFRCDPISEHNRLYWYRQTLGQGPEFLTYFQNEAQLEKSRLLSDRFSAERPKGSFSTLEIQRTEQGDSAMYLCASSLVASTDTQYFGPGTRLTVL.

The chain combines TRBV5-1 with TRBJ1-2; D gene unclear. The CDR3 contains 18 residues. The germline gives CDR1 SGHRS, CDR2 YFSETQ. Trimming shortened V by 2 bases and J by 2 bases, and 22 bases separated the two germline ends. The CDR3 region is CASSFSLTTGEPNYGYTF. The CDR3 bases are TGCGCCAGCAGCTTTAGCCTCACCACCGGAGAACCAAACTATGGCTACACCTTC.

The chain's CDR3 is CASRPGKEGDTQYF. CDR3 DNA: TGTGCCAGCCGTCCGGGGAAGGAAGGGGATACGCAGTATTTT. The V and J genes are TRBV7-9 and TRBJ2-3, with D possibly being TRBD2 (5 bases). In germline, CDR1 is SEHNR, CDR2 FQNEAQ (reference sequence). Trimming took 8 bases from V and 6 from J, leaving 18 bases between them. The CDR3 is made up of 14 amino acids.

The rearrangement joins TRBV6-1 to TRBJ2-1; 9 bases match TRBD2. J was trimmed by 7 bases and V by 6 bases; bases with no gene match: 7. The germline gives CDR1 MNHNS, CDR2 SASEGT. This CDR3 has 14 amino acids. Here the CDR3 reads CASRRAGGGNEQFF. CDR3 sequence (DNA): TGTGCCAGCAGGCGAGCGGGGGGCGGGAATGAGCAGTTCTTC.

This chain links TRBV11-3 with TRBJ2-3; 10 positions agree with TRBD2. The CDR3 is 16 amino acids. Germline loops: CDR1 SGHNT, CDR2 YENEEA. Germline trimming cut 5 bases from V and 3 bases from J; bases unmatched to any gene: 8. The CDR3 spells CASSPRGSGRTDTQYF. The CDR3 DNA sequence: TGTGCCAGCAGCCCCCGGGGTAGCGGGAGGACAGATACGCAGTATTTT.

The V call is TRBV27, the J call TRBJ2-5; D tentatively reads TRBD1 or TRBD2 (6 bases each). V lost 0 bases to trimming and J lost 11 bases, with 16 bases between them. Germline CDR1 is MNHEY and CDR2 is SMNVEV (reference sequence). The CDR3 has 14 residues. In DNA form, the CDR3 reads TGTGCCAGCAGTTTATCGGGGGGCTTAGGGGAGCAGTACTTC. It specifies CASSLSGGLGEQYF.

The V and J genes are TRBV11-2 and TRBJ2-7; 7 bases agree with TRBD1. Trimming cost V 6 bases and J 3 bases; bases outside gene matches: 5. The CDR3 contains 13 residues. CDR1 SGHAT and CDR2 FQNNGV come from the germline V gene. CDR3 coding DNA: TGTGCCAGCAGGGGGGCAGGGGGCTACGAGCAGTACTTC. The encoded protein is CASRGAGGYEQYF.

J is TRBJ1-3 and V is TRBV6-1, with D possibly TRBD1 on 6 matching bases. Germline V CDR1 and CDR2: MNHNS, SASEGT. With 4 bases removed from V and 0 bases from J, the gap between germline ends came to 10 bases. The CDR3 is made up of 15 amino acids. The CDR3 DNA follows: TGTGCCAGCAGTGTGGACAGTTACTCTGGAAACACCATATATTTT. Translated, it gives CASSVDSYSGNTIYF.